This TCR beta chain was identified during a study of T cell responses to AZD1222 COVID-19 vaccine. Sequencing was performed with immunoSEQ multiplex PCR; in TCRdb, only in-frame clones are kept and a portion is missing. Of around 110,000 clones listed, roughly 87% were seen once; the top ten hold roughly 8%. CDR1 is LNHDA, CDR2 SQIVND, per germline (reference sequence). V lost 3 bases and J lost 7; bases outside the gene matches: 5. The CDR3 loop spans 14 amino acids. This receptor was taken from an adult in good health. The chain employs TRBV19 and TRBJ1-5; the match to TRBD1 covers 8 bases. The sequenced sample was peripheral blood, obtained on day 0 of AZD1222 vaccination. The CDR3 DNA sequence: TGTGCCAGTAGTATTACGGCAGGGGGCCAGCCCCAGCATTTT. Translation: CASSITAGGQPQHF. Complete variable domain (other parts from reference TRBV19 and TRBJ1-5): DGGITQSPKYLFRKEGQNVTLSCEQNLNHDAMYWYRQDPGQGLRLIYYSQIVNDFQKGDIAEGYSVSREKKESFPLTVTSAQKNPTAFYLCASSITAGGQPQHFGDGTRLSIL.